This record covers a single TCR beta chain. The source of the sample is a study of identical twins. Germline V gives CDR1 LGHDT, CDR2 YNNKEL (reference sequence). The ends were cut back, 1 base at V and 11 bases at J, with 20 bases in the middle. The length of the CDR3 is 15 residues. MiXCR, applied by TCRdb to the 5' RACE reads, yields one record per CDR3 protein. This table holds roughly 1.6 million distinct CDR3 sequences, less than 40% found once. The sequence derives from a newborn girl in good health. This chain uses TRBV3-1 with TRBJ2-5, with a possible D match to TRBD2 (5 bases). Material for sequencing was cord blood. DNA of the CDR3: TGTGCCAGCAGCCAAGGTGGGCAGCGGTACAATGAGCAGTACTTC. Protein: CASSQGGQRYNEQYF.